The next 24 T cell receptor beta chains were all read from a single sample in a study of blood T cell repertoires in COVID-19. The repertoire was sequenced with immunoSEQ multiplex PCR; TCRdb's copy has only in-frame clones and lacks some. The data hold about 400,000 clones, with over 75% observed a single time. Material: PBMCs or T cells enriched from blood (not recorded which). Every receptor here comes from a woman in her thirties who had recovered from COVID-19.

V is TRBV10-1 and J is TRBJ2-7, with D possibly TRBD1 on 6 matching bases. The germline V gene encodes CDR1 WNHNN and CDR2 SYGVQD (reference sequence). Deletions cut 0 bases from V and 0 bases from J, with 9 bases between. The CDR3 has 15 residues. The CDR3 sequence is CASSESRGYSYEQYF. The CDR3 DNA reads as TGCGCCAGCAGTGAGTCGAGGGGGTACTCCTACGAGCAGTACTTC.

The rearrangement links TRBV24-1 to TRBJ2-1; the match to TRBD2 covers 14 bases. Unmatched junction bases numbered 4, after V lost 1 base and J lost 0 bases. The CDR3 is 19 amino acids. The germline V gene encodes CDR1 KGHDR and CDR2 SFDVKD. DNA for the CDR3: TGTGCCACCAGTGATTTCTCCGGGACTAGCGGGAGCTCCTACAATGAGCAGTTCTTC. It translates to CATSDFSGTSGSSYNEQFF.

This clone has just one count. The chain has TRBV2 and TRBJ2-3; unclear D gene. Trimming shortened V by 6 bases and J by 7 bases, and 8 bases separated the two germline ends. In germline, CDR1 is SNHLY, CDR2 FYNNEI. This CDR3 contains 11 residues. CDR3 residues: CASSPRYTQYF. Here the CDR3 DNA reads TGTGCCAGCAGCCCGAGGTATACGCAGTATTTT.

On this clone: Other DNA sequences in the same sample also yield this CDR3. CDR3 in DNA: TGTGCCAGTAGTATACAGAACACCGGGGAGCTGTTTTTT. The encoded protein is CASSIQNTGELFF. This sequence joins TRBV19 and TRBJ2-2, with D hard to call. This CDR3 comprises 13 residues. Between the trimmed V and J ends, which lost 2 bases and 1 base, there was a span of 2 bases. From germline, CDR1 is LNHDA and CDR2 SQIVND (reference sequence). Full variable domain (rest looked up from reference TRBV19 and TRBJ2-2): DGGITQSPKYLFRKEGQNVTLSCEQNLNHDAMYWYRQDPGQGLRLIYYSQIVNDFQKGDIAEGYSVSREKKESFPLTVTSAQKNPTAFYLCASSIQNTGELFFGEGSRLTVL.

This sequence joins TRBV2 and TRBJ1-5; the D is unclear. CDR3 length equals 12 residues. CDR1 SNHLY and CDR2 FYNNEI come from the germline V gene. V was pared by 6 bases and J by 2 bases, with 5 bases between. CDR3 amino acids: CASRGGNQPQHF. CDR3 sequence (DNA): TGTGCCAGCAGGGGCGGCAATCAGCCCCAGCATTTT.

V and J are TRBV19 and TRBJ1-1, with D perhaps matching TRBD1 (6 bases). Germline V lookup: CDR1 LNHDA, CDR2 SQIVND (reference sequence). The CDR3 consists of 13 residues. Trimming shortened V by 5 bases and J by 2 bases, and 9 bases separated the two germline ends. This CDR3 is CASSWGQNTEAFF. In DNA form, the CDR3 reads TGTGCCAGTAGTTGGGGACAAAACACTGAAGCTTTCTTT.

The chain employs TRBV2 and TRBJ1-2; D is undetermined. Germline CDR1 reads SNHLY; CDR2 reads FYNNEI. Trimming took off 5 bases at V and 3 bases at J, with 16 bases between the two ends. CDR3 length: 15 residues. Here the CDR3 reads CASSPFVTTDYGYTF. The CDR3 nucleotides read TGTGCCAGCAGTCCCTTCGTGACAACCGACTATGGCTACACCTTC.

This sequence joins TRBV5-1 and TRBJ1-1; D unresolved. V was trimmed by 0 bases and J by 1 base, leaving 13 bases between them. The length of the CDR3 is 16 residues. Germline CDR1 and CDR2: SGHRS and YFSETQ. CDR3 in amino acids: CASSLELSRGNTEAFF. As DNA, the CDR3 is TGCGCCAGCAGCTTGGAGTTGTCCCGGGGGAACACTGAAGCTTTCTTT.

The rearrangement uses TRBV29-1 and TRBJ1-2; D not resolved. The CDR3 length is 14 residues. The germline V gene has CDR1 SQVTM and CDR2 ANQGSEA. With 1 base removed from V and 6 bases from J, the gap between germline ends came to 15 bases. The CDR3 here is CSVEAQLGRDGYTF. The CDR3 DNA reads TGCAGCGTTGAAGCACAGCTGGGGAGGGATGGCTACACCTTC.

This clone was detected only a few times. The chain joins TRBV11-2 to TRBJ2-3, with 10 bases aligning to TRBD2. Germline loops: CDR1 SGHAT, CDR2 FQNNGV. Germline trimming cut 0 bases from V and 7 bases from J; bases unmatched to any gene: 7. CDR3 length: 16 residues. The CDR3 bases are TGTGCCAGCAGCTTAGATCGGGCTAGCGGGGGTAATACGCAGTATTTT. Amino acids: CASSLDRASGGNTQYF.

Comment on this clone: The sample carries other DNA sequences with the same CDR3. The V call is TRBV5-1, the J call TRBJ1-4, with 8 positions matching TRBD1. The CDR3 contains 14 residues. The junction had 7 bases not matched to a gene; V was cut back by 5 bases and J by 7 bases. Germline V lookup: CDR1 SGHRS, CDR2 YFSETQ. The CDR3 DNA sequence: TGCGCCAGCAGACCCGGACAGGGTGGTGAAAAACTGTTTTTT. Its translation: CASRPGQGGEKLFF.

The chain has TRBV14 and TRBJ2-3; 11 positions match TRBD2. The CDR3 extends over 15 amino acids. J gave up 6 bases and V 4 bases, and 6 bases lay outside the gene matches. CDR1 SGHDN and CDR2 FVKESK come from the germline V gene. The CDR3, as DNA: TGTGCCAGCAGCCTACTAGCGGGAGTCGGGGATACGCAGTATTTT. It specifies CASSLLAGVGDTQYF.

The J gene is TRBJ2-6, the V gene TRBV7-6, with a tentative D call TRBD2 (6 bases). CDR3 size: 16 residues. The V gene's germline CDR1 is SGHVS and CDR2 FNYEAQ. V was trimmed by 2 bases and J by 3 bases, leaving 11 bases between them. CDR3: CASSLFRGGGANVLTF. The CDR3 bases are TGTGCCAGCAGCTTATTCCGGGGAGGTGGGGCCAACGTCCTGACTTTC.

V usage is TRBV19 and J usage is TRBJ1-6, with no clear D. The germline CDR1 and CDR2 sequences are LNHDA and SQIVND (reference sequence). Trimming cost V 6 bases and J 5 bases, with 8 bases left between them. The length of the CDR3 is 13 residues. The CDR3, as DNA: TGTGCCAGTAGAGGAGTAGATAATTCACCCCTCCACTTT. This gives the protein CASRGVDNSPLHF.

J is TRBJ2-1 and V is TRBV7-6; 15 positions agree with TRBD2. V dropped 5 bases and J dropped 2; count of bases not matched to a gene: 13. Germline CDR1 SGHVS, CDR2 FNYEAQ. This CDR3 contains 20 residues. The CDR3 DNA sequence: TGTGCCAGCAGCCCAGAGCGGGGGACTAGCGGGAGGTACGCCTACAATGAGCAGTTCTTC. Its translation: CASSPERGTSGRYAYNEQFF.

Turning to this clone: This specimen includes other DNA sequences encoding the same CDR3. The chain uses TRBV4-1 and TRBJ1-1; D unclear. Trimming removed 3 bases from V and 0 bases from J, with 8 bases in between. The germline V gene has CDR1 MGHRA and CDR2 YSYEKL. This CDR3 is 14 amino acids long. For the CDR3, the DNA is TGCGCCAGCAGCCACAATAGCATGAACACTGAAGCTTTCTTT. Translated, it gives CASSHNSMNTEAFF.

This clone occurred a few times. The V call is TRBV15, the J call TRBJ1-1; D is undetermined. The CDR3 consists of 14 residues. V was clipped by 0 bases and J by 0 bases, with 5 bases between them. The germline CDR1 and CDR2 sequences are LNHNV and YYDKDF (reference sequence). CDR3 DNA sequence: TGTGCCACCAGCAGAGATCTCGTGAACACTGAAGCTTTCTTT. Encoded protein: CATSRDLVNTEAFF. The full variable domain, with the rest looked up from reference TRBV15 and TRBJ1-1, is DAMVIQNPRYQVTQFGKPVTLSCSQTLNHNVMYWYQQKSSQAPKLLFHYYDKDFNNEADTPDNFQSRRPNTSFCFLDIRSPGLGDTAMYLCATSRDLVNTEAFFGQGTRLTVV.

The chain uses TRBV5-1 and TRBJ2-7, with D possibly TRBD2 on 5 matching bases. The CDR3 consists of 15 residues. The germline V gene has CDR1 SGHRS and CDR2 YFSETQ. V lost 4 bases and J 0 bases, leaving 14 bases between the germline ends. Here the CDR3 DNA reads TGCGCCAGCAGCACGACGGGGTTAAGCTCCTACGAGCAGTACTTC. Translated: CASSTTGLSSYEQYF. The variable domain in full, with the rest retrieved from reference TRBV5-1 and TRBJ2-7, is KAGVTQTPRYLIKTRGQQVTLSCSPISGHRSVSWYQQTPGQGLQFLFEYFSETQRNKGNFPGRFSGRQFSNSRSEMNVSTLELGDSALYLCASSTTGLSSYEQYFGPGTRLTVT.

This rearrangement joins TRBV28 to TRBJ2-3; unclear D gene. The CDR3 covers 13 residues. Trimming shortened V by 4 bases and J by 2 bases, and 7 bases separated the two germline ends. CDR1 MDHEN and CDR2 SYDVKM come from the germline V gene. Written as DNA, the CDR3 is TGTGCCAGCAGTTCCCAGTACACAGATACGCAGTATTTT. It is translated as CASSSQYTDTQYF.

The chain combines TRBV30 with TRBJ1-2; tentative D call: TRBD1 (5 bases). The CDR3 is 16 residues long. In germline, CDR1 is GTSNPN, CDR2 SVGIG (reference sequence). V lost 3 bases to trimming and J lost 2 bases, with 19 bases between them. This CDR3 reads CAWRGGYGRTNYGYTF. The DNA of the CDR3 is TGTGCCTGGAGGGGGGGGTATGGCAGGACAAACTATGGCTACACCTTC.

The chain employs TRBV9 and TRBJ1-4; the D is unclear. Looked up from germline, CDR1 is SGDLS and CDR2 is YYNGEE. Trimming removed 1 base at V and 8 bases at J, with 15 bases between. CDR3 length: 15 amino acids. The CDR3 reads CASSVTGVTGEKLFF. CDR3 sequence (DNA): TGTGCCAGCAGCGTAACCGGGGTAACGGGGGAAAAACTGTTTTTT.

This chain connects TRBV7-2 to TRBJ1-1, with D hard to call. Trimming left V 5 bases short and J 6 bases short, with 16 bases between. The germline V gene encodes CDR1 SGHTA and CDR2 FQGNSA. This CDR3 has 14 residues. DNA of the CDR3: TGTGCCAGCAGCAGAACCGGGGTCTCCCCTGAAGCTTTCTTT. As protein: CASSRTGVSPEAFF.

The chain couples TRBV27 to TRBJ2-3; TRBD2 is a possible D gene (5 bases). The CDR3 consists of 17 residues. V lost 2 bases and J lost 1, with 16 bases in between. Germline loops: CDR1 MNHEY, CDR2 SMNVEV (reference sequence). CDR3 amino acids: CASSLRGHVVGTDTQYF. The DNA of the CDR3 is TGTGCCAGCAGTTTACGAGGGCACGTGGTAGGCACAGATACGCAGTATTTT.

The chain uses TRBV18 and TRBJ1-2; 11 positions agree with TRBD1. There are 15 residues in the CDR3. V was pared by 2 bases and J by 7 bases, with 6 bases of the junction left unmatched. The V gene's germline CDR1 is KGHSH and CDR2 LQKENI. For the CDR3, the DNA is TGTGCCAGCTCACCATTCGGACAGGGGGCGCGTGGCTACACCTTC. Translating gives CASSPFGQGARGYTF.